The rows below give T cell receptor beta chains drawn from one sample of a study of T cell clones after liver transplantation. Data came from immunoSEQ multiplex PCR; TCRdb stores just in-frame clones and leaves some out. The data show tens of thousands of clones, over 85% seen once. This material consisted of CD4+ T cells from blood, taken before liver transplant. Every receptor here comes from a human donor who received a liver transplant. Both conserved end residues are part of each CDR3. D genes are given only for firm matches. Part of the rows lack a size; the others show once, few, many or a class for expanded clones.

cdr3_aa,clone_size,cdr3_length,j_call,d_call,v_call
CASSQGGRPPYEQYF,NA,15,TRBJ2-7,NA,TRBV14
CASSFESRHTGSTTNEKLFF,NA,20,TRBJ1-4,NA,TRBV27
CASSKTGDTEAFF,NA,13,TRBJ1-1,TRBD1,TRBV7-7
CASSLGVGPSYEQYF,NA,15,TRBJ2-7,NA,TRBV5-1
CASSRDSSNYGYTF,once,14,TRBJ1-2,TRBD1,TRBV5-1
CASSLPPAVKQFF,NA,13,TRBJ2-1,NA,TRBV7-3
CAISADRGRSGYTF,NA,14,TRBJ1-2,TRBD1,TRBV10-3
CASPLGGQAPIPNQPQHF,once,18,TRBJ1-5,TRBD1,TRBV14
CASSPFAGGATTNEKLFF,NA,18,TRBJ1-4,TRBD1,TRBV18
CASSLRREGDIQYF,NA,14,TRBJ2-4,NA,TRBV7-9
CASATSGNTIYF,NA,12,TRBJ1-3,NA,TRBV6-5
CASIKEAAGDTEAFF,NA,15,TRBJ1-1,NA,TRBV2
CASSLGQVKAGELFF,NA,15,TRBJ2-2,TRBD1,TRBV7-2
CASSLRDRTYEQYF,NA,14,TRBJ2-7,TRBD1,TRBV7-6
CASSGGGNTGELFF,NA,14,TRBJ2-2,NA,TRBV11-3
CASTILGQGTYEQYF,NA,15,NA,NA,TRBV2
CASSQDRTSYEQYF,NA,14,TRBJ2-7,NA,TRBV14
CASSRGTGGIGELFF,NA,15,TRBJ2-2,TRBD1,TRBV5-4
CASSQAVLSGSSGTGELFF,NA,19,TRBJ2-2,NA,TRBV4-2
CASSEGLAGFTDTQYF,few,16,TRBJ2-3,TRBD2,TRBV7-7
CASSDRARNEKLFF,NA,14,TRBJ1-4,NA,TRBV2
CASSLELAGAGGDEQFF,few,17,TRBJ2-1,TRBD2,TRBV5-1
CASSERTNQETQYF,NA,14,TRBJ2-5,NA,TRBV2
CARAQGRDQPQHF,NA,13,TRBJ1-5,TRBD1,TRBV30
CASSIGGDTGELFF,NA,14,TRBJ2-2,NA,TRBV19
CASSSGVAGGYEQFF,NA,15,TRBJ2-1,TRBD2,TRBV7-3
CASSPGATGGSTGELFF,once,17,TRBJ2-2,TRBD1,TRBV5-1
CAAGREIEKLFF,once,12,TRBJ1-4,NA,TRBV28
CASSPTGSNTEAFF,NA,14,TRBJ1-1,NA,TRBV18
CASSPRDIYNEQFF,once,14,TRBJ2-1,NA,TRBV19
CASSLGRNPNTEAFF,NA,15,TRBJ1-1,NA,TRBV19
CASSLVSGSFEQYF,NA,14,TRBJ2-7,TRBD2,TRBV5-1
CASSLAGQGTNEKLFF,NA,16,TRBJ1-4,TRBD1,TRBV5-1
CASSPSGRGLSGEQYF,NA,16,TRBJ2-7,TRBD1,TRBV7-9
CASSPLGVIGEKLFF,NA,15,TRBJ1-4,NA,TRBV2
CSVEELTGLEQYF,few,13,TRBJ2-7,NA,TRBV29-1
CASIPQGSGGYTF,NA,13,TRBJ1-2,NA,TRBV6-1
CASSESGRGRETQYF,NA,15,TRBJ2-5,TRBD1,TRBV25-1
CSVEDLQGLSYEQYF,NA,15,TRBJ2-7,NA,TRBV29-1
CASSGALNYGYTF,NA,13,TRBJ1-2,NA,TRBV6-1
CASSLLDQPQHF,NA,12,TRBJ1-5,NA,TRBV19
CASSPTAFSYEQYF,NA,14,TRBJ2-7,NA,TRBV18
CASSLLDGTGELFF,NA,14,TRBJ2-2,NA,TRBV7-3
CASSYSAGLAHEKLFF,NA,16,TRBJ1-4,NA,TRBV6-5
CASSISGPGAGELFF,NA,15,TRBJ2-2,NA,TRBV19
CASSFDRSEQYF,NA,12,TRBJ2-7,NA,TRBV6-6
CSVLQSGTEAFF,NA,12,TRBJ1-1,NA,TRBV29-1
CAWSAPVGYTF,NA,11,TRBJ1-2,NA,TRBV30
CAISESTIGGRAYEQYF,NA,17,TRBJ2-7,TRBD2,TRBV10-3
CASSLGLTGELFF,NA,13,TRBJ2-2,NA,TRBV13
CATSNTDTQYF,NA,11,TRBJ2-3,NA,TRBV10-3
CASAQGDPSDEQYF,NA,14,TRBJ2-7,NA,TRBV5-1
CASSLYYEQYF,NA,11,TRBJ2-7,NA,TRBV11-2
CAWSPIRYEQYF,NA,12,TRBJ2-7,NA,TRBV30
CASSESTGVASYEQYF,NA,16,TRBJ2-7,TRBD1,TRBV10-1
CASRQGVLRNTEAFF,NA,15,TRBJ1-1,TRBD1,TRBV10-2
CASSYPSGAFF,NA,11,TRBJ2-1,NA,TRBV6-6
CASSLSGRVPNEQFF,NA,15,TRBJ2-1,NA,TRBV19
CASSLGGRRGAFF,NA,13,TRBJ1-1,NA,TRBV11-3